One sample yielded the 15 T cell receptor beta chains listed below, sequenced in a study of CD8+ T cells in alopecia areata. Reverse transcription of extracted RNA yielded cDNA, which provided the sequencing template. The protocol was immunoSEQ multiplex PCR, while the TCRdb copy is restricted to in-frame clones and leaves out a portion. The sample consists of about 130,000 clones, approximately 53% of them appearing once. Here the sequenced sample was CD4+ T cells sorted from blood, taken at week 0. The receptors were sampled from a human donor with alopecia areata.

This clone has a handful of counts. The chain joins TRBV14 to TRBJ2-7; tentatively, D is TRBD1 (6 bases). This CDR3 is built from 14 residues. The V end lost 5 bases, the J end lost 0 bases, and 11 bases lay between the germline ends. The germline V gene has CDR1 SGHDN and CDR2 FVKESK. The CDR3 region is CASSKQGPSYEQYF. CDR3 nucleotides: TGTGCCAGCAGCAAACAGGGACCCTCCTACGAGCAGTACTTC.

This clone has only one observation. This rearrangement joins TRBV4-2 to TRBJ1-4; D is ambiguous. This CDR3 region has 14 residues. V gave up 3 bases and J gave up 8 bases, with 13 bases separating them. The germline CDR1 and CDR2 sequences are LGHNA and YNFKEQ. CDR3 in amino acids: CASSQRGLGEKLFF. DNA for the CDR3: TGTGCCAGCAGCCAGCGCGGGTTGGGAGAAAAACTGTTTTTT.

J is TRBJ2-3 and V is TRBV5-1, with 7 bases fitting TRBD1. Germline CDR1 and CDR2: SGHRS and YFSETQ. The CDR3 has 15 amino acids. V was clipped by 4 bases and J by 0 bases; unmatched bases: 5. In DNA form, the CDR3 reads TGCGCCAGCAGCGTAGGACAGGATAGCACAGATACGCAGTATTTT. Its translation: CASSVGQDSTDTQYF. The full variable domain, rest sourced from reference TRBV5-1 and TRBJ2-3, is KAGVTQTPRYLIKTRGQQVTLSCSPISGHRSVSWYQQTPGQGLQFLFEYFSETQRNKGNFPGRFSGRQFSNSRSEMNVSTLELGDSALYLCASSVGQDSTDTQYFGPGTRLTVL.

This sequence joins TRBV5-6 and TRBJ2-5; possible D gene TRBD1, 5 bases. The CDR3 covers 16 residues. With 0 bases removed from V and 5 bases from J, the gap between germline ends came to 17 bases. CDR1 and CDR2 from the germline V gene are SGHDT and YYEEEE. DNA for the CDR3: TGTGCCAGCAGCTTGGTATCCAGGGAATCAATGGAGACCCAGTACTTC. Translating gives CASSLVSRESMETQYF.

The rearrangement uses TRBV7-6 and TRBJ2-6, with TRBD2 identical over 7 bases. The CDR3 covers 15 residues. Looked up from germline, CDR1 is SGHVS and CDR2 is FNYEAQ. V shed 5 bases and J 3 bases; nucleotides not matched to a gene: 4. CDR3 DNA sequence: TGTGCCAGCAGCCTGGGGGGGATTGGGGCCAACGTCCTGACTTTC. It translates to CASSLGGIGANVLTF. The full variable domain, with the rest looked up from reference TRBV7-6 and TRBJ2-6, is GAGVSQSPRYKVTKRGQDVALRCDPISGHVSLYWYRQALGQGPEFLTYFNYEAQQDKSGLPNDRFSAERPEGSISTLTIQRTEQRDSAMYRCASSLGGIGANVLTFGAGSRLTVL.

The chain joins TRBV6-6 to TRBJ2-3; D is undetermined. There are 15 residues in the CDR3. V was shortened by 0 bases and J by 4 bases, with 11 bases between the two germline ends. CDR1 is MNHNY, CDR2 SVGAGI, per germline (reference sequence). This CDR3 is CASSYSGRSPDTQYF. The CDR3 coding sequence is TGTGCCAGCAGTTACTCGGGCAGGAGCCCAGATACGCAGTATTTT.

V gene TRBV7-2 combines with J gene TRBJ2-7; 7 bases fit TRBD1. From germline, CDR1 is SGHTA and CDR2 FQGNSA. V lost 5 bases and J lost 0; bases outside the gene matches: 7. The CDR3 contains 15 residues. Here the CDR3 reads CASSILTGSSYEQYF. DNA for the CDR3: TGTGCCAGCAGCATCCTGACAGGGAGCTCCTACGAGCAGTACTTC.

This chain joins TRBV27 and TRBJ1-4; no reliable D call. The CDR3 length is 13 residues. Per the germline V gene, CDR1 is MNHEY and CDR2 is SMNVEV (reference sequence). V was trimmed by 5 bases and J by 5 bases, leaving 9 bases between them. The CDR3 loop reads CASSDHWNEKLFF. The CDR3 DNA sequence: TGTGCCAGCAGTGACCATTGGAATGAAAAACTGTTTTTT. Filled out from reference TRBV27 and TRBJ1-4, the complete variable domain reads EAQVTQNPRYLITVTGKKLTVTCSQNMNHEYMSWYRQDPGLGLRQIYYSMNVEVTDKGDVPEGYKVSRKEKRNFPLILESPSPNQTSLYFCASSDHWNEKLFFGSGTQLSVL.

This clone was recorded at least ten times. The chain joins TRBV4-2 to TRBJ2-3, with 11 nucleotides matching TRBD2. J gave up 4 bases and V 4 bases, and 7 bases lay outside the gene matches. The CDR3 length is 16 residues. CDR1 is LGHNA, CDR2 YNFKEQ, per germline. Here the CDR3 reads CASSRGTSGIADTQYF. CDR3 DNA: TGTGCCAGCAGCCGCGGGACTAGCGGAATCGCAGATACGCAGTATTTT.

The chain couples TRBV7-8 to TRBJ1-2, with D tentatively TRBD1 (6 bases). V lost 4 bases and J 6 bases, leaving 12 bases between the germline ends. Germline lookup yields CDR1 SGHVS and CDR2 FQNEAQ. This CDR3 is 13 amino acids long. CDR3 DNA: TGTGCCAGCAGCTGGGGGCAAAGTGATGGCTACACCTTC. Residues: CASSWGQSDGYTF.

This clone occurred a few times. V is TRBV7-2 and J is TRBJ1-2; perhaps TRBD1 as D (5 bases). The CDR3 length is 15 residues. The ends were cut back, 2 bases at V and 4 bases at J, with 14 bases in the middle. Germline loops: CDR1 SGHTA, CDR2 FQGNSA. The CDR3 DNA follows: TGTGCCAGCAGCTTAAGCCGCGGCGGGGGCTATGGCTACACCTTC. Translated, it gives CASSLSRGGGYGYTF.

The chain links TRBV4-1 to TRBJ2-1; D remains ambiguous. Trimming took 5 bases from V and 8 from J, leaving 10 bases between them. The CDR3 has 12 amino acids. Germline values: CDR1 MGHRA, CDR2 YSYEKL. CDR3 coding DNA: TGCGCCAGCAGCTTCGGTCCCGATGAGCAGTTCTTC. It is translated as CASSFGPDEQFF.

This clone came up a few times. The rearrangement joins TRBV10-3 to TRBJ2-1; perhaps TRBD1 as D (6 bases). Germline CDR1 ENHRY, CDR2 SYGVKD. This CDR3 is 11 amino acids long. Trimming shortened V by 6 bases and J by 9 bases, and 9 bases separated the two germline ends. DNA for the CDR3: TGTGCCATCAGCAGGGGTGGTGAGCAGTTCTTC. As protein: CAISRGGEQFF.

This clone showed up just once. This rearrangement joins TRBV7-3 to TRBJ1-2; the D is unclear. This CDR3 is 15 amino acids long. V was shortened by 5 bases and J by 11 bases, with 24 bases between the two germline ends. CDR1 and CDR2 from the germline V gene are SGHTA and FQGTGA. CDR3 DNA: TGTGCCAGCAGCCCTGGTACCATACAGCCGTCGGGATACACCTTC. As protein: CASSPGTIQPSGYTF.

The genes are TRBV15 and TRBJ2-7, with 8 nucleotides matching TRBD1. V was clipped by 0 bases and J by 1 base; unmatched bases: 2. The CDR3 extends over 15 amino acids. Germline V gene lookup returns CDR1 LNHNV and CDR2 YYDKDF (reference sequence). The chain's CDR3 is CATSRDRDRSYEQYF. The CDR3 coding sequence is TGTGCCACCAGCAGAGACCGGGACAGGTCCTACGAGCAGTACTTC.